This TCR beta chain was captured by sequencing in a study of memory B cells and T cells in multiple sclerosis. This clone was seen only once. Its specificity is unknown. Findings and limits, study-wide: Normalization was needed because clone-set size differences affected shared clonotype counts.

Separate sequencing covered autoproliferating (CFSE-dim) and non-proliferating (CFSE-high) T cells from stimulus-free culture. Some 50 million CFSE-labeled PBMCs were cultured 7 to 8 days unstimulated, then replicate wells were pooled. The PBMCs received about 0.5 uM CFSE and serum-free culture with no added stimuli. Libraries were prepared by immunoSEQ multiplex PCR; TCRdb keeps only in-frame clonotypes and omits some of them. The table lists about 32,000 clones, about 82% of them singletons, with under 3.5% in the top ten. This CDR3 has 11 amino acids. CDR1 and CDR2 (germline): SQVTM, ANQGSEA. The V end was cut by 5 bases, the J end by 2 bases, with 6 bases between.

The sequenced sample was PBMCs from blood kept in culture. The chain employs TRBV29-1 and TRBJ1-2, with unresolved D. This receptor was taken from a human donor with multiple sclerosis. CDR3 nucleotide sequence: TGCAGCGTTACGGAGAACTATGGCTACACCTTC. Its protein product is CSVTENYGYTF.